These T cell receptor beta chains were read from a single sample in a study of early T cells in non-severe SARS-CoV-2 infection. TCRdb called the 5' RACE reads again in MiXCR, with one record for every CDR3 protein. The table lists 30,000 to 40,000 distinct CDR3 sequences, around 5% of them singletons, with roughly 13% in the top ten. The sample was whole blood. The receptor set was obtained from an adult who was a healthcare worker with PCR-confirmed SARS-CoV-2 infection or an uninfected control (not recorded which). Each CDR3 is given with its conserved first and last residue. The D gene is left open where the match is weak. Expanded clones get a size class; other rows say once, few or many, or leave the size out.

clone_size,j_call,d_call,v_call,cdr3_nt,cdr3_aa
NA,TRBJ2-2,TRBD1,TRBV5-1,TGCGCCAGCAGCCCGACAGGGACGAACACCGGGGAGCTGTTTTTT,CASSPTGTNTGELFF
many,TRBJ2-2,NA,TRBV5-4,TGTGCCAGCAGCACCCGGACCGACCCGAACACCGGGGAGCTGTTTTTT,CASSTRTDPNTGELFF
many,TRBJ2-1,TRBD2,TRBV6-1,TGTGCCAGCAGTGCTACTAGCGGGGCCTACAATGAGCAGTTCTTC,CASSATSGAYNEQFF
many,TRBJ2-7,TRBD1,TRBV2,TGTGCCAGAAGGGACAGTCTCTACGAGCAGTACTTC,CARRDSLYEQYF
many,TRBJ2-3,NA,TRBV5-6,TGTGCCAGCAGCTTGGCCCCAGATACGCAGTATTTT,CASSLAPDTQYF
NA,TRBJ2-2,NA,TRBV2,TGTGCCAGCAGCCATAAGAACACCGGGGAGCTGTTTTTT,CASSHKNTGELFF
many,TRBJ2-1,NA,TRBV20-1,TGCAGTGCTCTGAGAGAAGGTTACAATGAGCAGTTCTTC,CSALREGYNEQFF
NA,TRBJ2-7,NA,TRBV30,TGTGCCTGGAGTCAACAGGGTGCGTACGAGCAGTACTTC,CAWSQQGAYEQYF
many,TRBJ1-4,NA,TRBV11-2,TGTGCCAGCAGCTTAGGCTCGTTCGGGCAAAATGAAAAACTGTTTTTT,CASSLGSFGQNEKLFF
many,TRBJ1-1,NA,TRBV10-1,TGCGCCAGCAGTGCCTTGACTATAACTGAAGCTTTCTTT,CASSALTITEAFF
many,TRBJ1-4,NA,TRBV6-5,TGTGCCAGCAGCCTTTGGGGGCGAGAGAATGAAAAACTGTTTTTT,CASSLWGRENEKLFF
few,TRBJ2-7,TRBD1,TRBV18,TGTGCCAGCTCACCAGACAGGGGACCCTACGAGCAGTACTTC,CASSPDRGPYEQYF
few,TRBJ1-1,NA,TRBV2,TGTGCCAGCAGTGAACGGGAGGGGACTGAAGCTTTCTTT,CASSEREGTEAFF
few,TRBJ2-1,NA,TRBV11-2,TGTGCCAGCAGCTCGATTCGGGGCAGGGGCCGTCCCCATGAGCAGTTCTTC,CASSSIRGRGRPHEQFF
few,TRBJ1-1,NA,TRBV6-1,TGTGCCAGCAGTGAGTGGCCCAACACTGAAGCTTTCTTT,CASSEWPNTEAFF
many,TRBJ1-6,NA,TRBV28,TGTGCCAGCAGTAGGGGGGACGATAATTCACCCCTCCACTTT,CASSRGDDNSPLHF
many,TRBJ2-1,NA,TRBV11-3,TGTGCCAGCAGCTTAGTCCCAAGCTCCTACAATGAGCAGTTCTTC,CASSLVPSSYNEQFF
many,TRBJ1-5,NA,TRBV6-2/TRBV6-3,TGTGCCAGCATCCGCGACGGACGGGGCAATCAGCCCCAGCATTTT,CASIRDGRGNQPQHF
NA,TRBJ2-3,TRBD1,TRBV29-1,TGCAGCGTAGAAGACAGGGTTAGCACAGATACGCAGTATTTT,CSVEDRVSTDTQYF
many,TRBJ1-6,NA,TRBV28,TGTGCCAGCCTCGACAGCTTGGGGGCAGACTCACCCCTCCACTTT,CASLDSLGADSPLHF
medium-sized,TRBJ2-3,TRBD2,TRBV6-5,TGTGCCAGCAGTTACTCGACTAGCGGGGGGACAGATACGCAGTATTTT,CASSYSTSGGTDTQYF
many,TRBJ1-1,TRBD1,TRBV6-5,TGTGCCAGCAGTTATGTCTCGACAGGGCGGGTCGTGAACACTGAAGCTTTCTTT,CASSYVSTGRVVNTEAFF
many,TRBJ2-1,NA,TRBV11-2,TGTGCCAGCAGAGGACCACCCTGGGGCAATGAGCAGTTCTTC,CASRGPPWGNEQFF
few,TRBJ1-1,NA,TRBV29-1,TGCAGCGTTGAATCACCCACTGAAGCTTTCTTT,CSVESPTEAFF
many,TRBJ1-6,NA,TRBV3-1,TGTGCCAGCAGCCAGGCGCCCGTGAATTCACCCCTCCACTTT,CASSQAPVNSPLHF
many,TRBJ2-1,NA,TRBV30,TGTGCCTGGCGGCGTGCATTCAATGAGCAGTTCTTC,CAWRRAFNEQFF
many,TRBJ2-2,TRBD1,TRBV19,TGTGCCAGCCGGGACAGGGGTCTGAAGGGAGGGACCGGGGAGCTGTTTTTT,CASRDRGLKGGTGELFF
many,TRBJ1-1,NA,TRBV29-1,TGCAGCGTCGCCCGGGACCTGAACACTGAAGCTTTCTTT,CSVARDLNTEAFF
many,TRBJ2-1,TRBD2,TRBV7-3,TGTGCCAGCAGCTTACTGGGGGGGAAGAACAATGAGCAGTTCTTC,CASSLLGGKNNEQFF
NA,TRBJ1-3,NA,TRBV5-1,TGCGCCAGCAGCTTTGGACGGTTCTCTGGAAACACCATATATTTT,CASSFGRFSGNTIYF
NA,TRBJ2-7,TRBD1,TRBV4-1,TGCGCCAGCAGCCACGCGGACAGGGTCTCCTACGAGCAGTACTTC,CASSHADRVSYEQYF
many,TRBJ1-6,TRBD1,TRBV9,TGTGCCAGCAGCGGGGACAGCAGAAATTCACCCCTCCACTTT,CASSGDSRNSPLHF
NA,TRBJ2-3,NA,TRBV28,TGTGCCAGCAGTTTTGTCAGGGGTTCAGATACGCAGTATTTT,CASSFVRGSDTQYF
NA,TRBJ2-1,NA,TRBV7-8,TGTGCCAGCAGCTCACAGGGTCCGCGCAATGAGCAGTTCTTC,CASSSQGPRNEQFF
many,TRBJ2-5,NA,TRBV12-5,TGTGCTAGTGGGGCGGGGCAGACCCGCCAAGAGACCCAGTACTTC,CASGAGQTRQETQYF
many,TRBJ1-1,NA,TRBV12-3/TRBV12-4,TGTGCCAGCAGTTTAGGGCAGACCAACACTGAAGCTTTCTTT,CASSLGQTNTEAFF
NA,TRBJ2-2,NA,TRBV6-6,TGTGCCAGCAGTTACTCGTCGGGCACCGGGGAGCTGTTTTTT,CASSYSSGTGELFF
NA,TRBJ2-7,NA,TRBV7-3,TGTGCCAGCAGCTTAATGAGGGGGGGCCTCCACGAGCAGTACTTC,CASSLMRGGLHEQYF
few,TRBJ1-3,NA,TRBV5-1,TGCGCCAGCAGCCTTAATCCACACACCGTCTCTGGAAACACCATATATTTT,CASSLNPHTVSGNTIYF
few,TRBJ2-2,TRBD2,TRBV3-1,TGTGCCAGCAGCCAAGGGGCAGCGGGGACCGGGGAGCTGTTTTTT,CASSQGAAGTGELFF
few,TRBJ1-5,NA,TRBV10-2,TGCGCCAGCAGTGAGTCAGTGGATTTCAATCAGCCCCAGCATTTT,CASSESVDFNQPQHF
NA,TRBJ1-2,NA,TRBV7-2,TGTGCCAGCAGCTTAGCCACTAACTATGGCTACACCTTC,CASSLATNYGYTF
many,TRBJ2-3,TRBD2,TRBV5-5,TGTGCCAGCAGCTTGGGTAATAGCGGGGGGACAGATACGCAGTATTTT,CASSLGNSGGTDTQYF
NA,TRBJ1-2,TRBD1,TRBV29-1,TGCAGCGTTCCTAGGACAGGCCGCGGGCGGTATGGCTACACCTTC,CSVPRTGRGRYGYTF
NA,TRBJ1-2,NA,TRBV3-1,TGTGCCAGCAGCCAAGATTTGTCTTCTAACTATGGCTACACCTTC,CASSQDLSSNYGYTF
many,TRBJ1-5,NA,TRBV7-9,TGTGCCAGCAGCTTAGGGGTAAATCAGCCCCAGCATTTT,CASSLGVNQPQHF
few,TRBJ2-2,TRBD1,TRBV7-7,TGTGCCAGCAGCGCTGGACAGGGCGCAAACACCGGGGAGCTGTTTTTT,CASSAGQGANTGELFF
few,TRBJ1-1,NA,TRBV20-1,TGCAGTGCTAGAGTCCAGGGGAACATGAACACTGAAGCTTTCTTT,CSARVQGNMNTEAFF
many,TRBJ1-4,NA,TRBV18,TGTGCCAGCTCACTTAGACAAAATGAAAAACTGTTTTTT,CASSLRQNEKLFF
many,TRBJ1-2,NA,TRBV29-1,TGCAGCGTCTTGATCCCCGGGGGCTATGGCTACACCTTC,CSVLIPGGYGYTF
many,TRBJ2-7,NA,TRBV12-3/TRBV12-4,TGTGCCAGCAGTTTCGGGCGGGTGGGCGAGCAGTACTTC,CASSFGRVGEQYF
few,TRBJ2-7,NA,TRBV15,TGTGCCACCAGCAGAGATCCCAGTGACGAGCAGTACTTC,CATSRDPSDEQYF